Below, 9 T cell receptor beta chains from the same sample are listed, as sequenced in a study of T cell responses to AZD1222 COVID-19 vaccine. The data were produced by immunoSEQ multiplex PCR, yet TCRdb's version contains in-frame clones alone and is incomplete. This table has 60,000 to 75,000 clones, nearly 90% appearing once. Source: peripheral blood, taken 28 days after the second AZD1222 dose. These receptors were collected from an adult who received the AZD1222 COVID-19 vaccine.

The J gene is TRBJ2-7, the V gene TRBV7-3; no firm D call. The CDR3 length is 13 residues. Trimming removed 5 bases at V and 2 bases at J, with 10 bases between. CDR1 is SGHTA and CDR2 is FQGTGA in the germline V gene. This chain's CDR3 is CASSPEATYEQYF. In nucleotides, the CDR3 is TGTGCCAGCAGCCCCGAGGCTACCTACGAGCAGTACTTC.

J is TRBJ1-6 and V is TRBV30; unclear D gene. The V gene's germline CDR1 is GTSNPN and CDR2 SVGIG (reference sequence). The length of the CDR3 is 15 residues. Trimming removed 2 bases at V and 3 bases at J, with 11 bases between. The CDR3 loop reads CAWSKDGLYNSPLHF. The CDR3 DNA sequence: TGTGCCTGGAGTAAGGACGGACTCTATAATTCACCCCTCCACTTT. Full variable domain (rest looked up from reference TRBV30 and TRBJ1-6): SQTIHQWPATLVQPVGSPLSLECTVEGTSNPNLYWYRQAAGRGLQLLFYSVGIGQISSEVPQNLSASRPQDRQFILSSKKLLLSDSGFYLCAWSKDGLYNSPLHFGNGTRLTVT.

The CDR3 DNA follows: TGTGCCAGCAGCCAAGGACGGACTGGCTCCTACGAGCAGTACTTC. Amino acids: CASSQGRTGSYEQYF. This sequence joins TRBV4-2 and TRBJ2-7, with a possible D match to TRBD2 (5 bases). Per germline, CDR1 LGHNA and CDR2 YNFKEQ. V was clipped by 1 base and J by 0 bases, with 10 bases between them. This CDR3 comprises 15 residues.

In this sample, this clone turned up once. The rearrangement uses TRBV9 and TRBJ2-5, with no clear D. The CDR3 length is 11 residues. Per germline, CDR1 SGDLS and CDR2 YYNGEE. V lost 0 bases and J lost 5, with 2 bases in between. The DNA for the CDR3 is TGTGCCAGCAGCGTAGAGGAGACCCAGTACTTC. As protein: CASSVEETQYF.

This rearrangement joins TRBV7-2 to TRBJ2-1, with 10 positions matching TRBD2. The germline CDR1 and CDR2 sequences are SGHTA and FQGNSA. J lost 8 bases, V lost 6 bases, and 10 bases had no gene match. The CDR3 sequence is 15 residues long. The CDR3 is CASRRNPAGGYEQFF. The CDR3 DNA reads TGTGCCAGCAGACGAAATCCAGCGGGAGGGTATGAGCAGTTCTTC.

The rearrangement joins TRBV10-3 to TRBJ1-2; the D is unclear. The CDR3 is 12 amino acids. V lost 7 bases to trimming and J lost 3 bases, with 9 bases between them. CDR1 is ENHRY, CDR2 SYGVKD, per germline. CDR3 DNA: TGTGCCATCATTAGGGAAGACTATGGCTACACCTTC. This sequence encodes CAIIREDYGYTF.

The chain combines TRBV20-1 with TRBJ2-4; D not resolved. V was cut by 6 bases and J by 7 bases, with 10 bases left in between. Per germline, CDR1 DFQATT and CDR2 SNEGSKA (reference sequence). This CDR3 contains 11 residues. CDR3 residues: CSAAEWNIQYF. In DNA, the CDR3 is TGCAGTGCGGCGGAGTGGAACATTCAGTACTTC.

This clone showed up just a few times. The chain's CDR3 is CASTRTSGVLYNEQFF. As DNA, the CDR3 is TGTGCCAGCACTCGGACTAGCGGGGTACTTTACAATGAGCAGTTCTTC. The chain carries TRBV27 and TRBJ2-1; 12 nucleotides match TRBD2. The trim removed 7 bases at V and 4 bases at J, leaving 8 bases unmatched. CDR1 is MNHEY, CDR2 SMNVEV, per germline (reference sequence). CDR3 length: 16 amino acids.

V is TRBV7-7 and J is TRBJ1-3; unclear D gene. The germline CDR1 and CDR2 sequences are SSHAT and FNYEAQ (reference sequence). CDR3 length equals 16 residues. V was trimmed by 1 base and J by 0 bases, leaving 10 bases between them. The DNA for the CDR3 is TGTGCCAGCAGCTTAGGTTCACCATACTCTGGAAACACCATATATTTT. It specifies CASSLGSPYSGNTIYF.